These 25 T cell receptor beta chains were sequenced from one sample in a study of blood T cell repertoires in COVID-19. Profiling relied on immunoSEQ multiplex PCR, and the TCRdb table lists in-frame clones only, not all of them. The sample lists 20,000 or so clones; 65% to 85% were seen once. Input material: peripheral blood. The receptors were sampled from a human donor in a cohort sampled during active COVID-19.

The rearrangement joins TRBV30 to TRBJ2-5; 9 bases are a match to TRBD1. The V segment lost 0 bases and the J segment 2 bases; nucleotides outside the gene matches: 4. Germline-derived CDR1 and CDR2 are GTSNPN and SVGIG (reference sequence). The CDR3 consists of 15 residues. The CDR3 sequence: CAWSVGDRDQETQYF. The CDR3 DNA is TGTGCCTGGAGTGTTGGGGACAGGGATCAAGAGACCCAGTACTTC.

The CDR3 coding sequence is TGTGCCAGCAGCTCTTCCACACAGAAACTGTTTTTT. Protein product: CASSSSTQKLFF. This rearrangement joins TRBV5-5 to TRBJ1-4, with no clear D. Germline-derived CDR1 and CDR2 are SGHKS and YYEKEE (reference sequence). V gave up 3 bases and J gave up 11 bases, with 11 bases separating them. CDR3 length: 12 amino acids.

J is TRBJ2-2 and V is TRBV7-2; TRBD2 agrees at 7 bases. Germline lookup yields CDR1 SGHTA and CDR2 FQGNSA. The CDR3 sequence is 15 residues long. J lost 6 bases, V lost 1 base, and 5 bases had no gene match. The chain's CDR3 is CASSLVVGGAGELFF. The DNA for the CDR3 is TGTGCCAGCAGCTTAGTCGTTGGGGGGGCCGGGGAGCTGTTTTTT.

The chain carries TRBV7-2 and TRBJ2-5, with 9 bases that match TRBD2. This CDR3 is built from 16 residues. V trimming: 2 bases; J trimming: 5 bases; junction bases outside the gene matches: 9. Per the germline V gene, CDR1 is SGHTA and CDR2 is FQGNSA. As DNA, the CDR3 is TGTGCCAGCAGCTTAAGGACTGGCGCGGGGGGGGAGACCCAGTACTTC. This translates into CASSLRTGAGGETQYF.

The V gene is TRBV6-5, the J gene TRBJ2-7, with 8 bases that match TRBD1. The CDR3 is 14 residues long. Germline-derived CDR1 and CDR2 are MNHEY and SVGAGI. Unmatched junction bases numbered 11, after V lost 6 bases and J lost 7 bases. In DNA form, the CDR3 reads TGTGCCAGCAGACGACGCCTAACAGGGGGAGAGCAGTACTTC. This codes for CASRRRLTGGEQYF.

In its sample, this clone was seen once. The chain carries TRBV7-9 and TRBJ2-2; the D gene is possibly TRBD2 (5 bases). The V gene lost 7 bases and the J gene lost 3 bases, with 15 bases spanning the gap. Germline lookup yields CDR1 SEHNR and CDR2 FQNEAQ (reference sequence). CDR3 length: 15 amino acids. The CDR3 nucleotides read TGTGCCAGCAACCCCCTAGGGAGTTACACCGGGGAGCTGTTTTTT. Translating it yields CASNPLGSYTGELFF.

This clone was counted between two and nine times. V gene TRBV27 combines with J gene TRBJ2-5, with 7 nucleotides matching TRBD2. The CDR3 runs to 17 residues. Germline values: CDR1 MNHEY, CDR2 SMNVEV (reference sequence). Trimming took 5 bases from V and 2 from J; bases not matched to a gene: 14. For the CDR3, the DNA is TGTGCCAGCAGTCCAAGCACGGGAGCGGGGCCACAAGAGACCCAGTACTTC. This sequence encodes CASSPSTGAGPQETQYF.

The chain has TRBV5-6 and TRBJ2-4; a possible D gene is TRBD1 (5 bases). Trimming took off 4 bases at V and 5 bases at J, with 13 bases between the two ends. The CDR3 totals 14 residues. CDR1 and CDR2 (germline): SGHDT, YYEEEE. The CDR3 coding sequence is TGTGCCAGCAGCCCGTGGACAAATCAAAACATTCAGTACTTC. Its translation is CASSPWTNQNIQYF.

The V and J genes are TRBV6-1 and TRBJ2-3; 8 bases agree with TRBD1. The CDR3 has 16 amino acids. The germline CDR1 and CDR2 sequences are MNHNS and SASEGT. V trimming: 1 base; J trimming: 1 base; junction bases outside the gene matches: 4. The CDR3 DNA reads as TGTGCCAGCAGTGAAGTGCCGGGACAGGGCACAGATACGCAGTATTTT. Its translation is CASSEVPGQGTDTQYF.

The chain is built from TRBV5-1 and TRBJ2-1, with 16 bases matching TRBD2. The CDR3 covers 17 residues. Germline V gene lookup returns CDR1 SGHRS and CDR2 YFSETQ. V lost 4 bases, J lost 6 bases, and 7 bases stayed unmatched. The CDR3 here is CASSVGTSGRVRNEQFF. The DNA for the CDR3 is TGCGCCAGCAGCGTAGGGACTAGCGGGAGGGTTCGCAATGAGCAGTTCTTC.

About this clone: The sample contains more than one DNA sequence encoding this CDR3. The chain recombines TRBV12-3 or TRBV12-4 with TRBJ2-7; TRBD1 might be the D (5 bases). The CDR3 covers 12 residues. The V and J ends lost 1 base and 5 bases respectively, with 6 bases between them. The CDR3 reads CASSLVGDEQYF. DNA for the CDR3: TGTGCCAGCAGTTTAGTAGGGGACGAGCAGTACTTC.

The chain couples TRBV11-3 to TRBJ2-7; D uncertain. V was shortened by 1 base and J by 5 bases, with 9 bases between the two germline ends. Looked up from germline, CDR1 is SGHNT and CDR2 is YENEEA. The CDR3 has 13 amino acids. CDR3 bases: TGTGCCAGCAGCTTAGGCCAGACTGACGAGCAGTACTTC. Translated: CASSLGQTDEQYF.

The CDR3 sequence: CASGGSGSQKTQYF. The CDR3 coding sequence is TGTGCCAGCGGGGGTAGCGGGAGTCAAAAGACCCAGTACTTC. The J gene is TRBJ2-5, the V gene TRBV14; 9 bases match TRBD2. Trimming took 8 bases from V and 6 from J; bases not matched to a gene: 10. CDR1 is SGHDN and CDR2 is FVKESK in the germline V gene. This CDR3 contains 14 residues. Combining the CDR3 with reference TRBV14 and TRBJ2-5 gives the whole variable domain EAGVTQFPSHSVIEKGQTVTLRCDPISGHDNLYWYRRVMGKEIKFLLHFVKESKQDESGMPNNRFLAERTGGTYSTLKVQPAELEDSGVYFCASGGSGSQKTQYFGPGTRLLVL.

A few counts support this clone. This chain connects TRBV4-3 to TRBJ2-1; 9 bases align to TRBD2. V shed 0 bases and J 1 base; nucleotides not matched to a gene: 1. The CDR3 runs 16 residues. CDR1 LGHNA and CDR2 YSLEER come from the germline V gene. CDR3 in DNA: TGCGCCAGCAGCCAAGAAGCGGGAGGTTCCTACAATGAGCAGTTCTTC. This sequence encodes CASSQEAGGSYNEQFF.

The DNA of the CDR3 is TGCGCCAGCAGCTTGGGGCCGGAGCAGTTCTTC. Protein sequence: CASSLGPEQFF. The chain joins TRBV5-1 to TRBJ2-1; D call uncertain. V was clipped by 0 bases and J by 10 bases, with 5 bases between them. Germline loops: CDR1 SGHRS, CDR2 YFSETQ. The CDR3 runs to 11 residues.

The chain's CDR3 is CASSLRPGDEKLFF. CDR3 coding DNA: TGTGCCAGCAGCTTGAGGCCAGGGGATGAAAAACTGTTTTTT. The chain uses TRBV5-5 and TRBJ1-4; D perhaps matches TRBD1 (6 bases). This CDR3 has 14 residues. Deletions cut 1 base from V and 6 bases from J, with 10 bases between. Per the germline V gene, CDR1 is SGHKS and CDR2 is YYEKEE (reference sequence).

The rearrangement links TRBV10-3 to TRBJ1-2; D is unclear. CDR1 and CDR2 (germline): ENHRY, SYGVKD. The CDR3 has 13 residues. The V end was cut by 7 bases, the J end by 8 bases, with 17 bases between. The CDR3 is CAITPLEPRGYTF. The CDR3 region has the DNA TGTGCCATCACTCCGTTAGAGCCCAGGGGCTACACCTTC.

The chain recombines TRBV25-1 with TRBJ2-3; perhaps TRBD2 as D (6 bases). Germline assignment: CDR1 MGHDK and CDR2 SYGVNS. The CDR3 spans 14 residues. The V end lost 3 bases, the J end lost 0 bases, and 7 bases lay between the germline ends. CDR3 sequence: CASSDGGSTDTQYF. CDR3 DNA: TGTGCCAGCAGTGATGGGGGGAGCACAGATACGCAGTATTTT.

The chain recombines TRBV2 with TRBJ2-1; the match to TRBD1 covers 7 bases. The ends lost 6 bases at V and 8 bases at J; junction bases unmatched: 7. The CDR3 totals 13 residues. Per germline, CDR1 SNHLY and CDR2 FYNNEI. The CDR3 sequence: CASRGTGEDEQFF. The CDR3 bases are TGTGCCAGCAGGGGAACAGGGGAAGATGAGCAGTTCTTC.

This chain uses TRBV5-4 with TRBJ1-1; D unresolved. In germline, CDR1 is SGHNT, CDR2 YYREEE (reference sequence). V shed 3 bases and J shed 4 bases, with 19 bases lying between them. There are 16 residues in the CDR3. CDR3 residues: CASSSPIDAGITEAFF. In DNA, the CDR3 is TGTGCCAGCAGCTCCCCCATCGACGCCGGGATCACTGAAGCTTTCTTT.

V gene TRBV9 combines with J gene TRBJ2-5; no firm D call. V was clipped by 1 base and J by 5 bases, with 15 bases between them. The CDR3 is 15 residues long. Germline CDR1 is SGDLS and CDR2 is YYNGEE. The CDR3 is CASSVHLDPGETQYF. The CDR3 DNA is TGTGCCAGCAGCGTACATCTTGACCCCGGGGAGACCCAGTACTTC. The full variable domain, with the rest looked up from reference TRBV9 and TRBJ2-5, is DSGVTQTPKHLITATGQRVTLRCSPRSGDLSVYWYQQSLDQGLQFLIQYYNGEERAKGNILERFSAQQFPDLHSELNLSSLELGDSALYFCASSVHLDPGETQYFGPGTRLLVL.

The V call is TRBV19, the J call TRBJ2-1; TRBD2 aligns across 11 bases. Germline trimming cut 2 bases from V and 4 bases from J; bases unmatched to any gene: 4. Per germline, CDR1 LNHDA and CDR2 SQIVND (reference sequence). The length of the CDR3 is 16 residues. In nucleotides, the CDR3 is TGTGCCAGTAGTATAATAGCGGGAGGGAGATACAATGAGCAGTTCTTC. It translates to CASSIIAGGRYNEQFF.

V usage is TRBV19 and J usage is TRBJ1-5; no firm D call. Looked up from germline, CDR1 is LNHDA and CDR2 is SQIVND (reference sequence). V was clipped by 8 bases and J by 3 bases, with 8 bases between them. CDR3 length equals 12 residues. Here the CDR3 DNA reads TGTGCCAGTCTCGGTCCCAATCAGCCCCAGCATTTT. Translation gives CASLGPNQPQHF.

The J gene is TRBJ2-1, the V gene TRBV6-2 or TRBV6-3; TRBD2 is a possible D gene (5 bases). This CDR3 has 14 residues. V was trimmed by 0 bases and J by 6 bases, leaving 9 bases between them. Germline lookup yields CDR1 MNHEY and CDR2 SVGEGT. The CDR3 bases are TGTGCCAGCAGTTACTCGCCCGAGGGCAATGAGCAGTTCTTC. Protein sequence: CASSYSPEGNEQFF.

By sample share, this clone is medium-sized. The CDR3: CASRGQEVGEQFF. The CDR3 nucleotides are TGTGCCAGCCGCGGACAAGAGGTCGGAGAGCAGTTCTTC. The chain recombines TRBV2 with TRBJ2-1; weak D call: TRBD1 (5 bases). The CDR3 covers 13 residues. CDR1 is SNHLY, CDR2 FYNNEI, per germline. With 8 bases removed from V and 10 bases from J, the gap between germline ends came to 18 bases.